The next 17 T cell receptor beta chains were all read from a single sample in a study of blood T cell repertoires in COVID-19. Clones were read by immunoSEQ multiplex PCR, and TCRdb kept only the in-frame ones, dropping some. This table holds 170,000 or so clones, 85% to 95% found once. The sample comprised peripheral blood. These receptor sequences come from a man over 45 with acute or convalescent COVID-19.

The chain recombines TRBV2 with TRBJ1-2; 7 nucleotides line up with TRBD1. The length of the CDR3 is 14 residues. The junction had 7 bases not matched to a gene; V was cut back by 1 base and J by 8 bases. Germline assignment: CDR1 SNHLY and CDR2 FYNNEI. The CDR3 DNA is TGTGCCAGCAGTGAAGAAAACAGGGGTGGCGGCTACACCTTC. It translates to CASSEENRGGGYTF.

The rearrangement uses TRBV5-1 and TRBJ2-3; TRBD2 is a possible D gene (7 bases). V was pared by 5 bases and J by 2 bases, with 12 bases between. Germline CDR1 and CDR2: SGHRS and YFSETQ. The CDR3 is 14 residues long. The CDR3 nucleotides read TGCGCCAGCAGTCACGGGGGGCCCACAGATACGCAGTATTTT. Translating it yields CASSHGGPTDTQYF.

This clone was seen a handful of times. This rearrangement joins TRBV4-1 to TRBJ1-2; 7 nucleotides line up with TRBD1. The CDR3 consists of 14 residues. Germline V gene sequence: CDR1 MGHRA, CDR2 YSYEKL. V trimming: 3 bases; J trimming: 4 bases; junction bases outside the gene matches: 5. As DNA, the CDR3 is TGCGCCAGCAGCCACGAGGGGGCGGGCTATGGCTACACCTTC. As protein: CASSHEGAGYGYTF.

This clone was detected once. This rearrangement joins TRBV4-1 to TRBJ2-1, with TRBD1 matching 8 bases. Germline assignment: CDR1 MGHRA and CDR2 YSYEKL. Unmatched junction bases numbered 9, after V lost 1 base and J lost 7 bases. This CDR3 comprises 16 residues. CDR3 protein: CASSQVVAGGMNEQFF. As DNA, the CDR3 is TGCGCCAGCAGCCAAGTCGTGGCAGGGGGCATGAATGAGCAGTTCTTC.

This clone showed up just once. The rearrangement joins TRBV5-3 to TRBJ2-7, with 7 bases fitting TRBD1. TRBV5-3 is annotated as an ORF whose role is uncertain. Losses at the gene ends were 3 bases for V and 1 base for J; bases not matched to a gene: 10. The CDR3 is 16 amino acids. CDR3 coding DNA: TGTGCCAGAAGCTCAATGACAGGGATTAGGTCCTACGAGCAGTACGTC. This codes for CARSSMTGIRSYEQYV.

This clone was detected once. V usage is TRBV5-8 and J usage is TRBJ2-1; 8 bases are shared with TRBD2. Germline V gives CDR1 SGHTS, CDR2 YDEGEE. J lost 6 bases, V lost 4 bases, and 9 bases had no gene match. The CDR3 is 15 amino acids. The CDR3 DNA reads TGTGCCAGCAGCCTCGGGAGGGCCTACAGCAATGAGCAGTTCTTC. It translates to CASSLGRAYSNEQFF.

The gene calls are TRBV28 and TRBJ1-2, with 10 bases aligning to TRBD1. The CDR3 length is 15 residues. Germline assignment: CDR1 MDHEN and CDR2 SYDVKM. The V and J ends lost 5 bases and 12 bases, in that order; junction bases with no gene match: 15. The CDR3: CASSPRWTGGIKNTF. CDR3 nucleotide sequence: TGTGCCAGCAGTCCACGATGGACAGGGGGTATTAAAAACACCTTC.

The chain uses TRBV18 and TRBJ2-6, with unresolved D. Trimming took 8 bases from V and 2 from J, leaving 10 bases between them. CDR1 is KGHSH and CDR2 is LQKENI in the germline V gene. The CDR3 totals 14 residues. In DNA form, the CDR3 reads TGTGCCAGCGGAGACGGAGCTGGGGCCAACGTCCTGACTTTC. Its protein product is CASGDGAGANVLTF. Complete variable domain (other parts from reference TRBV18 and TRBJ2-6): NAGVMQNPRHLVRRRGQEARLRCSPMKGHSHVYWYRQLPEEGLKFMVYLQKENIIDESGMPKERFSAEFPKEGPSILRIQQVVRGDSAAYFCASGDGAGANVLTFGAGSRLTVL.

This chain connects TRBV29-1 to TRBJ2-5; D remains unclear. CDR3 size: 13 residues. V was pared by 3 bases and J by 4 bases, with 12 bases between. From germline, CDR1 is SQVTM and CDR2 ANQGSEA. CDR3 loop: CSVDPGSTETQYF. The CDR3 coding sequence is TGCAGCGTTGACCCCGGGTCGACAGAGACCCAGTACTTC.

The CDR3 DNA sequence: TGTGCCAGCAGCTTGGCCGCGGGGGCCTACGAGCAGTACGTC. Protein: CASSLAAGAYEQYV. V gene TRBV5-5 combines with J gene TRBJ2-7; TRBD2 aligns across 7 bases. Germline CDR1 reads SGHKS; CDR2 reads YYEKEE (reference sequence). Germline trimming cut 0 bases from V and 2 bases from J; bases unmatched to any gene: 2. The CDR3 has 14 amino acids.

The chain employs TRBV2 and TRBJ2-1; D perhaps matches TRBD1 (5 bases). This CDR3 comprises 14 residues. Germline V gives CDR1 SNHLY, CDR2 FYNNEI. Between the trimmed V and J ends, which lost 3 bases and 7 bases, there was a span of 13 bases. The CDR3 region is CASSDRALGNEQFF. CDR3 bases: TGTGCCAGCAGTGACAGGGCCCTCGGTAATGAGCAGTTCTTC.

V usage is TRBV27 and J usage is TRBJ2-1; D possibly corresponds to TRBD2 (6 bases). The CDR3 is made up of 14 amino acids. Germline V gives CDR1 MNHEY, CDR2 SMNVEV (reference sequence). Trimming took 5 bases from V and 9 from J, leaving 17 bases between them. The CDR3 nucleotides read TGTGCCAGCAGTAAAAATCCAGGGCGGGGTGAGCAGTTCTTC. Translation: CASSKNPGRGEQFF.

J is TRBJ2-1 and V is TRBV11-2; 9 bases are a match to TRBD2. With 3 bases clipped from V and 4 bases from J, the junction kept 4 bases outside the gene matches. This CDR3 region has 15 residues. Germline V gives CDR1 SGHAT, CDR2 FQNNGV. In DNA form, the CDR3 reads TGTGCCAGCAGCTTTCCTAGCGGGGTGTACAATGAGCAGTTCTTC. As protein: CASSFPSGVYNEQFF.

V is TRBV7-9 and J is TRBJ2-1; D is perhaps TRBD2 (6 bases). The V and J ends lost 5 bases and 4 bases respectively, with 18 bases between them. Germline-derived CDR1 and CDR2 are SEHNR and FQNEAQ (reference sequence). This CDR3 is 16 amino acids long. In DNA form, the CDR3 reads TGTGCCAGCAGCAGTTCTAGGGCTAGCGCTTACAATGAGCAGTTCTTC. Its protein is CASSSSRASAYNEQFF.

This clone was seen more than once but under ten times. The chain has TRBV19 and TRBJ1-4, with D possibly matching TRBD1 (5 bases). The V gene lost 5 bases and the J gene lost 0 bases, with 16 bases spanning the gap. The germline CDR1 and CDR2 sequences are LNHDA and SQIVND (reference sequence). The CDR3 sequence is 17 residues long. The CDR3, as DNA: TGTGCCAGTAGTCCCTCTCGACAGCCTGCAACTAATGAAAAACTGTTTTTT. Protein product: CASSPSRQPATNEKLFF.

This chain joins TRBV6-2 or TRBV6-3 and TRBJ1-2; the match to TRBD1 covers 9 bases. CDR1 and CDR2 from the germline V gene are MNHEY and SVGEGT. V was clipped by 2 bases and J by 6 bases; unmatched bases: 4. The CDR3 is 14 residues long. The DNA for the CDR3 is TGTGCCAGCAGTTACGCCGGGACAGGGAATGGCTACACCTTC. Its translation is CASSYAGTGNGYTF.

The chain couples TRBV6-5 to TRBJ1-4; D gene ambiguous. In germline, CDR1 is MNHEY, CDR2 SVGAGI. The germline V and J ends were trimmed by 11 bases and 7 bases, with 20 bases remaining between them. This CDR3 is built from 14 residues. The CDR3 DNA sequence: TGTGCCTCCCACGTCGCGGGGTATGGTGAAAAACTGTTTTTT. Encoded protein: CASHVAGYGEKLFF.